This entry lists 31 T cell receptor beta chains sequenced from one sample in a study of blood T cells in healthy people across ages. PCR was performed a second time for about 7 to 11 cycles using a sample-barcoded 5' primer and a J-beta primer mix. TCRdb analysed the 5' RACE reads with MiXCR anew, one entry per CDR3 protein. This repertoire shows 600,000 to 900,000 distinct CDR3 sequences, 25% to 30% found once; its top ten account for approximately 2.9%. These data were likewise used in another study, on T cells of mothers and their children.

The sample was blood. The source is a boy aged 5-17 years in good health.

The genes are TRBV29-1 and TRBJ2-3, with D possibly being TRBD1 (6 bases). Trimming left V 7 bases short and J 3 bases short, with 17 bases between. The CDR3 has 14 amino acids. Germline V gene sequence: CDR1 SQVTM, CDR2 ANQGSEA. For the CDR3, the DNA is TGCAGCGCTCGATGGGACACCGTTACAGATACGCAGTATTTT. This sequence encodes CSARWDTVTDTQYF.

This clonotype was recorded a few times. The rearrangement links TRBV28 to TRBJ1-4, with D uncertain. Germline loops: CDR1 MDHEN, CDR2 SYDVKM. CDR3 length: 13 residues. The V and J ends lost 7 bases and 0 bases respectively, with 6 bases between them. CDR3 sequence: CASNLPTNEKLFF. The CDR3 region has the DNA TGTGCCAGCAATCTACCAACTAATGAAAAACTGTTTTTT.

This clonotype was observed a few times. CDR3 in amino acids: CASSVGTGQPSGFSYEQYF. For the CDR3, the DNA is TGTGCCAGCAGCGTAGGAACGGGACAGCCATCAGGATTCTCCTACGAGCAGTACTTC. The chain carries TRBV9 and TRBJ2-7, with 7 bases identical to TRBD1. This CDR3 has 19 amino acids. Germline V lookup: CDR1 SGDLS, CDR2 YYNGEE. Trimming cost V 0 bases and J 0 bases; bases outside gene matches: 15. Combining the CDR3 with reference TRBV9 and TRBJ2-7 gives the whole variable domain DSGVTQTPKHLITATGQRVTLRCSPRSGDLSVYWYQQSLDQGLQFLIQYYNGEERAKGNILERFSAQQFPDLHSELNLSSLELGDSALYFCASSVGTGQPSGFSYEQYFGPGTRLTVT.

CDR3 loop: CASSLIEEKLFF. CDR3 bases: TGTGCCAGCAGCCTGATTGAGGAAAAACTGTTTTTT. This sequence joins TRBV3-1 and TRBJ1-4; D is unresolved. This CDR3 region has 12 residues. Trimming pared 4 bases from V and 8 bases from J, leaving 8 bases between. Germline V gene data show CDR1 as LGHDT and CDR2 as YNNKEL (reference sequence).

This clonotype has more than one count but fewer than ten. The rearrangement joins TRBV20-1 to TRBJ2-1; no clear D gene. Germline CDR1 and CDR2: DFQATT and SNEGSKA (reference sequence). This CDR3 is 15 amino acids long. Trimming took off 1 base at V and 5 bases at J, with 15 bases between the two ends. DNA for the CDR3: TGCAGTGCTAGAGCCCCGGCCCGTGGGAACAATGAGCAGTTCTTC. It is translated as CSARAPARGNNEQFF.

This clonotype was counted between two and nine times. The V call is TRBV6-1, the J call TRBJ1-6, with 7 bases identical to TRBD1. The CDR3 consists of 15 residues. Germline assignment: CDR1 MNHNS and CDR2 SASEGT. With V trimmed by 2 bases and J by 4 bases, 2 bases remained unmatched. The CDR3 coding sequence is TGTGCCAGCAGTGAAAGGACAGGTTATAATTCACCCCTCCACTTT. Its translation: CASSERTGYNSPLHF.

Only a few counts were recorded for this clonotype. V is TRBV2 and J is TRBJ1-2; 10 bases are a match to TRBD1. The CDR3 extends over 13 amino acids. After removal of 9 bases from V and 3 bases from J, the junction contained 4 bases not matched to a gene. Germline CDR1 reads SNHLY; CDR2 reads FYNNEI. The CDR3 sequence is CASGTGEDYGYTF. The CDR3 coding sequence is TGTGCCAGTGGGACAGGGGAGGACTATGGCTACACCTTC.

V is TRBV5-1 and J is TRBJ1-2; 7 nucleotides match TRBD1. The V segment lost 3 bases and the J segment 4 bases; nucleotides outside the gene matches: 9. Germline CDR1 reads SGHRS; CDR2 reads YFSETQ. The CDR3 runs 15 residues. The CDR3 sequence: CASSYTGDGAYGYTF. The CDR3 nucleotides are TGCGCCAGCAGCTATACAGGGGATGGGGCCTATGGCTACACCTTC.

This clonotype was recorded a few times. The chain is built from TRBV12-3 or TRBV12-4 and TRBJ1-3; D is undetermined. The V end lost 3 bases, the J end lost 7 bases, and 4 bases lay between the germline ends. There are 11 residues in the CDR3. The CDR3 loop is CASSFKNTIYF. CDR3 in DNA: TGTGCCAGCAGTTTCAAGAACACCATATATTTT.

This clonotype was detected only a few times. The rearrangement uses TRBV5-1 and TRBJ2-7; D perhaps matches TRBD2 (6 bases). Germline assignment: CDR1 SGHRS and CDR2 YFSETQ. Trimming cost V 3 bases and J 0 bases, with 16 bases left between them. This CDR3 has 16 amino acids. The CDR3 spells CASSSVGLGGSYEQYF. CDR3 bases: TGCGCCAGCAGCTCTGTGGGGTTGGGGGGCTCCTACGAGCAGTACTTC.

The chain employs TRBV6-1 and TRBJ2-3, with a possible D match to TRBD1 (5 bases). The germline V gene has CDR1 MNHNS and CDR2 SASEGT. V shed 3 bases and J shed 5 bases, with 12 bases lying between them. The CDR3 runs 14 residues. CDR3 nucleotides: TGTGCCAGCAGTGAGACCAAGACAGAAGATACGCAGTATTTT. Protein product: CASSETKTEDTQYF.

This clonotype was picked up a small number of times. The DNA of the CDR3 is TGTGCCAGCAGCTCCCTACCGGGAGGAAAAGAGACCCAGTACTTC. Its translation: CASSSLPGGKETQYF. This chain uses TRBV7-9 with TRBJ2-5, with 7 nucleotides matching TRBD2. The CDR3 extends over 15 amino acids. Germline-derived CDR1 and CDR2 are SEHNR and FQNEAQ (reference sequence). J lost 3 bases, V lost 4 bases, and 8 bases had no gene match.

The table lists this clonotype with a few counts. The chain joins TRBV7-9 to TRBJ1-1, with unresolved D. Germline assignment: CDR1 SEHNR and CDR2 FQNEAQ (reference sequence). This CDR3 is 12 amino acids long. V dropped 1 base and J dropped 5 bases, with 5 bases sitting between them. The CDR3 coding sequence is TGTGCCAGCAGCTTAGTTATAACTGAAGCTTTCTTT. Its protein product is CASSLVITEAFF.

The DNA for the CDR3 is TGTGCCAGCAGAGGGGGACAGGGTCTCAATCAGCCCCAGCATTTT. This encodes CASRGGQGLNQPQHF. V usage is TRBV6-1 and J usage is TRBJ1-5; the match to TRBD1 covers 9 bases. Germline V lookup: CDR1 MNHNS, CDR2 SASEGT. This CDR3 region has 15 residues. The ends lost 6 bases at V and 3 bases at J; junction bases unmatched: 6.

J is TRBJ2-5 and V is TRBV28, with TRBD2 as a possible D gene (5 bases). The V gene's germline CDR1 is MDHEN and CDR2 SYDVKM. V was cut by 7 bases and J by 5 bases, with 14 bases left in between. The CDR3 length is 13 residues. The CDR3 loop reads CASTVQGGETQYF. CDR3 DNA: TGTGCCAGCACGGTACAAGGCGGGGAGACCCAGTACTTC.

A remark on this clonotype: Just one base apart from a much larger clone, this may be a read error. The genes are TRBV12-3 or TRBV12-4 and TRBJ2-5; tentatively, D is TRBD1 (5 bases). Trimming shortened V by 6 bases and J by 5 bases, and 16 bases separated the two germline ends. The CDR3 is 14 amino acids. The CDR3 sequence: CASSHRTVRETQYF. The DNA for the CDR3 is TGTGCCAGCAGCCACAGGACGGTCCGGGAGACCCAGTACTTC.

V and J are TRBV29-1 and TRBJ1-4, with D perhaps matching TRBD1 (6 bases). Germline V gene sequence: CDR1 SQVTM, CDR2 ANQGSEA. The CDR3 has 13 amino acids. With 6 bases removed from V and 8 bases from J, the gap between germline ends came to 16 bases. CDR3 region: CSVDQGMGEKLFF. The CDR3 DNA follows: TGCAGCGTGGACCAGGGGATGGGGGAAAAACTGTTTTTT.

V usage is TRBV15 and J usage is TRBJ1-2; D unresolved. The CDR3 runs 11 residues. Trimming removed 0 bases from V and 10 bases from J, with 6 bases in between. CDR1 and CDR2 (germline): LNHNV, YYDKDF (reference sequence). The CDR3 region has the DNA TGTGCCACCAGCAGAGATCGTGACTACACCTTC. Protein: CATSRDRDYTF.

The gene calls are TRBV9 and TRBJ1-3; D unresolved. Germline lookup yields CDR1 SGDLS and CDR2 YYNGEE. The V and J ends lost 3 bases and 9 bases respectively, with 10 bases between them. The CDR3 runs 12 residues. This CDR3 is CASSEGRGTIYF. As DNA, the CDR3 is TGTGCCAGCAGCGAAGGTCGGGGCACCATATATTTT.

The CDR3: CASSLVAYSPLHF. CDR3 nucleotide sequence: TGTGCCAGCAGCTTAGTGGCGTACTCACCCCTCCACTTT. This chain uses TRBV7-2 with TRBJ1-6; D remains ambiguous. From germline, CDR1 is SGHTA and CDR2 FQGNSA. There are 13 residues in the CDR3. Trimming stripped 1 base from V and 10 bases from J, with 8 bases between.

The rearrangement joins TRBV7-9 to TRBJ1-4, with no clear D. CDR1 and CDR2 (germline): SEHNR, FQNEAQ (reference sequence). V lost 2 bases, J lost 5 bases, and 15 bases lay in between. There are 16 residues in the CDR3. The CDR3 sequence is CASSLKPAGLNEKLFF. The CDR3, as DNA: TGTGCCAGCAGCTTAAAACCAGCCGGACTGAATGAAAAACTGTTTTTT.

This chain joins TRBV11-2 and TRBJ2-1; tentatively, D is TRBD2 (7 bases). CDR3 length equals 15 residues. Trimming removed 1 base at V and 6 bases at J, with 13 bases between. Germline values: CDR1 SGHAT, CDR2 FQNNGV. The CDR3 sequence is CASSLAGGLINEQFF. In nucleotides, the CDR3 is TGTGCCAGCAGCTTAGCGGGGGGCTTGATCAATGAGCAGTTCTTC.

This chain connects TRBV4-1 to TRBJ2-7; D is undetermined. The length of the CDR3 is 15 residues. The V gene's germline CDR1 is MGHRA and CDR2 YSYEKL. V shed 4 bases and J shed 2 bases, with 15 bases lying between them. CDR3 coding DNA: TGCGCCAGCAGCCTCCGGACCGGGTCCCCCTACGAGCAGTACTTC. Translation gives CASSLRTGSPYEQYF.

The CDR3 is CSATRDRSYEQYF. The DNA for the CDR3 is TGCAGTGCTACCCGGGACAGATCCTACGAGCAGTACTTC. The chain uses TRBV20-1 and TRBJ2-5; 7 nucleotides match TRBD1. The end of the DNA fits TRBJ2-7 better, so the J call may be wrong. Germline loops: CDR1 DFQATT, CDR2 SNEGSKA (reference sequence). This CDR3 spans 13 amino acids.

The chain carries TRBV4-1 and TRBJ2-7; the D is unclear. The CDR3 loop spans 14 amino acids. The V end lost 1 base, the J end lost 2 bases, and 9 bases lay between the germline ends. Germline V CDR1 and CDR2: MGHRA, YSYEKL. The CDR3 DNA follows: TGCGCCAGCAGCCAAGGGGTCCAAACCTACGAGCAGTACTTC. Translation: CASSQGVQTYEQYF.

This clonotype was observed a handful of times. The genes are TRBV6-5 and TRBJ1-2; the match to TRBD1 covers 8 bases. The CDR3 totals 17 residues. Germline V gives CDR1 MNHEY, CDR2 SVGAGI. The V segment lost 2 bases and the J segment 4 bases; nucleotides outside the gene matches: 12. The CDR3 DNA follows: TGTGCCAGCAGTTACGGCGGGACAGGCTTAACTTTCTATGGCTACACCTTC. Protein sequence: CASSYGGTGLTFYGYTF.

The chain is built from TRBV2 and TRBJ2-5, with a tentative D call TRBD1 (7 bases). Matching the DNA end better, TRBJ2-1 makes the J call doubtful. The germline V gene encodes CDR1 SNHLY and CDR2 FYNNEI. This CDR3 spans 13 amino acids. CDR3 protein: CASSTTGEVEQFF. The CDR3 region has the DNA TGTGCCAGCAGTACTACAGGGGAGGTTGAGCAGTTCTTC.

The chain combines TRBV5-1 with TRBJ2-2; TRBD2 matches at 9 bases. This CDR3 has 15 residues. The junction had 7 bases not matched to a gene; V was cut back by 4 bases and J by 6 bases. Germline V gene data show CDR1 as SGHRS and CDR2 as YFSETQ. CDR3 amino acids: CASSAGLAYPGELFF. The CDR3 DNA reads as TGCGCCAGCAGCGCGGGACTAGCTTATCCCGGGGAGCTGTTTTTT.

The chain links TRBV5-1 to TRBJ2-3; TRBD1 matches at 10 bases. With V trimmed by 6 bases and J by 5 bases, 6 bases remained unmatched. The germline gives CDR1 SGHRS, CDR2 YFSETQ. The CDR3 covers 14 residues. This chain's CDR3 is CASIPGTGEDTQYF. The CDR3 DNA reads TGCGCCAGCATCCCCGGGACAGGGGAAGATACGCAGTATTTT. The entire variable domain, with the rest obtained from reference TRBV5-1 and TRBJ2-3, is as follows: KAGVTQTPRYLIKTRGQQVTLSCSPISGHRSVSWYQQTPGQGLQFLFEYFSETQRNKGNFPGRFSGRQFSNSRSEMNVSTLELGDSALYLCASIPGTGEDTQYFGPGTRLTVL.

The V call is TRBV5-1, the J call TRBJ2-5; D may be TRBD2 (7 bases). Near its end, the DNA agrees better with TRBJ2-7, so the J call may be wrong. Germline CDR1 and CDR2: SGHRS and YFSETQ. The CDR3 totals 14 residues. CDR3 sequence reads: CASSWRGGSYEQYF. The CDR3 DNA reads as TGCGCCAGCAGCTGGAGGGGGGGCTCCTACGAGCAGTACTTC.

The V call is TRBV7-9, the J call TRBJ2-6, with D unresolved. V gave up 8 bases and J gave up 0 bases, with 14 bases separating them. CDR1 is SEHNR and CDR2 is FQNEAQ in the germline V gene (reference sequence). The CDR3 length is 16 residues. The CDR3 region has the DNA TGTGCCAGCTCCGCCCCGGCCAGCTCTGGGGCCAACGTCCTGACTTTC. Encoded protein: CASSAPASSGANVLTF. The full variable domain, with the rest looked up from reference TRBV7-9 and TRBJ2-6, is DTGVSQNPRHKITKRGQNVTFRCDPISEHNRLYWYRQTLGQGPEFLTYFQNEAQLEKSRLLSDRFSAERPKGSFSTLEIQRTEQGDSAMYLCASSAPASSGANVLTFGAGSRLTVL.